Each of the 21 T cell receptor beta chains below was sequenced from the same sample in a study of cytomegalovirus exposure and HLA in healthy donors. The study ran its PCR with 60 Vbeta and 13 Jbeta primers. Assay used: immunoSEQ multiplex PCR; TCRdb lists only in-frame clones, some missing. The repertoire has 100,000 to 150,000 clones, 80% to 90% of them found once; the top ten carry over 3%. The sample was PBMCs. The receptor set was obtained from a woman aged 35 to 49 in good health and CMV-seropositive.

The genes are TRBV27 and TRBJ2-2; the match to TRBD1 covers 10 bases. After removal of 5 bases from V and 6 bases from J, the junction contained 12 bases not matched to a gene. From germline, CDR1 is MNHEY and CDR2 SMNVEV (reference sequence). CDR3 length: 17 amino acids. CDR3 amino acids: CASSTLRGGTGAGELFF. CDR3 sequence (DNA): TGTGCCAGCAGTACCCTTCGAGGGGGGACAGGGGCCGGGGAGCTGTTTTTT.

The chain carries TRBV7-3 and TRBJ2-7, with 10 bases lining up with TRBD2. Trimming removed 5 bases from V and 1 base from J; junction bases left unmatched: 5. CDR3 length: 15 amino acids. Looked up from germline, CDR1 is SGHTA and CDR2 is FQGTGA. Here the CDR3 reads CASSRSSGSSYEQYF. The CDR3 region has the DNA TGTGCCAGCAGCCGATCTAGCGGGAGTTCCTACGAGCAGTACTTC.

The CDR3 nucleotides read TGTGCCAGCAGCTCGACAGGGTCTACAGATACGCAGTATTTT. Residues: CASSSTGSTDTQYF. The chain joins TRBV5-8 to TRBJ2-3, with TRBD1 matching over 7 bases. The CDR3 covers 14 residues. The germline V gene has CDR1 SGHTS and CDR2 YDEGEE. V shed 3 bases and J 3 bases; nucleotides not matched to a gene: 4.

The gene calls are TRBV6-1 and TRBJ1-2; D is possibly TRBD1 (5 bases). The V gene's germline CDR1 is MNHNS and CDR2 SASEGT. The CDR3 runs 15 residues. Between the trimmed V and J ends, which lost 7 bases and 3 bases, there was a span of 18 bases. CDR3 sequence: CASTLLRQRDYGYTF. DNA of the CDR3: TGTGCCAGCACTCTACTTCGACAGAGAGACTATGGCTACACCTTC.

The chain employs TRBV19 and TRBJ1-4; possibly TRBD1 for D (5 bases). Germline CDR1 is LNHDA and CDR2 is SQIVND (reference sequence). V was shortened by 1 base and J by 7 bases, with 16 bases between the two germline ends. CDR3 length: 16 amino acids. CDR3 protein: CASSIGMSGFSEKLFF. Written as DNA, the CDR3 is TGTGCCAGTAGTATAGGGATGTCAGGGTTTAGTGAAAAACTGTTTTTT.

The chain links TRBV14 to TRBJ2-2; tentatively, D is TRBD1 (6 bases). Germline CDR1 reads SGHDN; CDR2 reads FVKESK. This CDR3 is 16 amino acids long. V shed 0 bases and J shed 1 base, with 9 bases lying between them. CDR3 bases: TGTGCCAGCAGCCAAGACAAACAGGGGAACACCGGGGAGCTGTTTTTT. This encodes CASSQDKQGNTGELFF. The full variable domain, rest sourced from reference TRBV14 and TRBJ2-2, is EAGVTQFPSHSVIEKGQTVTLRCDPISGHDNLYWYRRVMGKEIKFLLHFVKESKQDESGMPNNRFLAERTGGTYSTLKVQPAELEDSGVYFCASSQDKQGNTGELFFGEGSRLTVL.

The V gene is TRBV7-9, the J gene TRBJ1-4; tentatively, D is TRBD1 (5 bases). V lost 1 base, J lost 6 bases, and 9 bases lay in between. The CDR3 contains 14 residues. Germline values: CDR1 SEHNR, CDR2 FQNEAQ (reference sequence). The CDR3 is CASSLGQYDEKLFF. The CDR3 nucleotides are TGTGCCAGCAGCTTAGGACAGTACGATGAAAAACTGTTTTTT.

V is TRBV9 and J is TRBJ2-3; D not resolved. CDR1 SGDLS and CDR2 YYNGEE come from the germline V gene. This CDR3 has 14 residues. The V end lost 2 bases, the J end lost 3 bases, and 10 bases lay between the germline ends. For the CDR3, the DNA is TGTGCCAGCAGCGTCAGTGGTCAGACAGATACGCAGTATTTT. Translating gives CASSVSGQTDTQYF.

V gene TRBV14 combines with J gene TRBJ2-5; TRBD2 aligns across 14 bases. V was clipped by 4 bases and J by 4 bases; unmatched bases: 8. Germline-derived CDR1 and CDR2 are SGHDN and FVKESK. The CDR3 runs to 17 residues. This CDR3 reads CASSLWTSGRRRETQYF. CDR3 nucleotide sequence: TGTGCCAGCAGCCTCTGGACTAGCGGGAGGAGGAGAGAGACCCAGTACTTC.

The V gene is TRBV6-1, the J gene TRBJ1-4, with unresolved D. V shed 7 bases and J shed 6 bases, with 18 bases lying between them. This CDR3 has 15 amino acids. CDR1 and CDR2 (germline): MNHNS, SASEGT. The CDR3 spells CASTTATLRDEKLFF. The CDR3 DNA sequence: TGTGCCAGCACTACGGCTACCTTACGGGATGAAAAACTGTTTTTT.

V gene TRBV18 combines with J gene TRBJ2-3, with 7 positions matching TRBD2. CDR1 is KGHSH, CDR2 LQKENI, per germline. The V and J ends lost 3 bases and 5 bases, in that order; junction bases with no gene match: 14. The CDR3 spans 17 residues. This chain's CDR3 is CASSPLGAGATGDTQYF. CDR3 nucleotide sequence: TGTGCCAGCTCACCCCTCGGGGCGGGAGCCACAGGAGATACGCAGTATTTT.

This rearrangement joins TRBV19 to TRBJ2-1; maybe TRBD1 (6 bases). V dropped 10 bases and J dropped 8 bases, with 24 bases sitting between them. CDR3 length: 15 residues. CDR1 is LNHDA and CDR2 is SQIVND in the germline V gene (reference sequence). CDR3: CATTRGFRGVDEQFF. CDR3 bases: TGTGCCACCACCAGGGGTTTTCGAGGTGTAGATGAGCAGTTCTTC.

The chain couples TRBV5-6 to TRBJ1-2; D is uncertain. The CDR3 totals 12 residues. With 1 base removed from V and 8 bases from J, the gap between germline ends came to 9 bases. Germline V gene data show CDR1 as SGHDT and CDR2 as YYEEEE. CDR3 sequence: CASSLRGRGYTF. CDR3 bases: TGTGCCAGCAGCTTGCGAGGGCGGGGCTACACCTTC.

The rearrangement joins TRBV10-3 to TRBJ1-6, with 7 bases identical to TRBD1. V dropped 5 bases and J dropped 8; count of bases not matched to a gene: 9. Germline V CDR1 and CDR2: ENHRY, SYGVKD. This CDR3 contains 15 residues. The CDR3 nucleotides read TGTGCCATCAGTTTGGGCGGGACAGCGGATTCACCCCTCCACTTT. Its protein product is CAISLGGTADSPLHF.

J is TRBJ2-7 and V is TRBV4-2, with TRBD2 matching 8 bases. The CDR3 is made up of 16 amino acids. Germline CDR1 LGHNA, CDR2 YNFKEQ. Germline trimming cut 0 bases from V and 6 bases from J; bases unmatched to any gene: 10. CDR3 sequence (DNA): TGTGCCAGCAGCCAAGATCCAGCGGGAGCCCTCCGCGAGCAGTACTTC. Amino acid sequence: CASSQDPAGALREQYF.

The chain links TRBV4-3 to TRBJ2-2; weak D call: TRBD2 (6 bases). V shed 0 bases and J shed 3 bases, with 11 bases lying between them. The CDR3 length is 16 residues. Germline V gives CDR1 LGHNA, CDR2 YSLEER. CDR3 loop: CASSQDLGTDTGELFF. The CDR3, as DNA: TGCGCCAGCAGCCAAGATTTAGGGACTGACACCGGGGAGCTGTTTTTT.

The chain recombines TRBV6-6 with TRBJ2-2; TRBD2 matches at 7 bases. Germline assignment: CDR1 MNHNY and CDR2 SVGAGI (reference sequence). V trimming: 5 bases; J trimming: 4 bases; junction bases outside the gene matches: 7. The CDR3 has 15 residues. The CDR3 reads CASSREAGPTGELFF. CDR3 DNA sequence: TGTGCCAGCAGTCGGGAGGCAGGGCCCACCGGGGAGCTGTTTTTT.

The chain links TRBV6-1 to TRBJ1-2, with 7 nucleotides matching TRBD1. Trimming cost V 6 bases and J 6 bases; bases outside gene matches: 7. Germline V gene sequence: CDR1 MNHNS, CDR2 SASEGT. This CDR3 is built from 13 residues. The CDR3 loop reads CASSPDRDDGYTF. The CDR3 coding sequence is TGTGCCAGCAGCCCCGACAGGGATGATGGCTACACCTTC.

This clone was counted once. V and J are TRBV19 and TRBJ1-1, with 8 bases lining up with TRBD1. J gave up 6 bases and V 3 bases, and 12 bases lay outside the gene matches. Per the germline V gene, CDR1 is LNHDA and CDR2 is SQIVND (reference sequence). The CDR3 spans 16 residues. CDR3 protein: CASSIRVAGGRAEAFF. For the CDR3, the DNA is TGTGCCAGTAGTATTCGGGTAGCAGGGGGCAGGGCTGAAGCTTTCTTT.

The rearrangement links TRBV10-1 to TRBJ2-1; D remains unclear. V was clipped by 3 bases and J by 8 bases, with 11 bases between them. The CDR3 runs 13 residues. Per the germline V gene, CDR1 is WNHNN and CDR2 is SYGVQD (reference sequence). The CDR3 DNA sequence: TGCGCCAGCAGTGACGTTTCGCGCGATGAGCAGTTCTTC. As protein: CASSDVSRDEQFF.

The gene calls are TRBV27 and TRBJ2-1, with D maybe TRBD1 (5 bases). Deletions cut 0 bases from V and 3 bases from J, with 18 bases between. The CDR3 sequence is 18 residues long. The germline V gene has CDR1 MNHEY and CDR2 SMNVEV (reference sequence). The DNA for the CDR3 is TGTGCCAGCAGTTTATCGTCGACTCCATTCGGACACTACAATGAGCAGTTCTTC. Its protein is CASSLSSTPFGHYNEQFF.